Each of the 20 T cell receptor beta chains below was sequenced from the same sample in a study of blood T cell repertoires in COVID-19. This table comes from immunoSEQ multiplex PCR, and its TCRdb copy is limited to in-frame clones, with some not included. The repertoire has approximately 220,000 clones, approximately 80% of them found once; the top ten carry about 7.2%. The source material was PBMCs or T cells enriched from blood (not recorded which). The receptors here all came from a woman in her 40s with acute COVID-19.

CDR3 DNA: TGCGCCAGCAGTGATACGGACTATGGCTACACCTTC. The encoded protein is CASSDTDYGYTF. The V and J genes are TRBV10-1 and TRBJ1-2; D gene uncertain. In germline, CDR1 is WNHNN, CDR2 SYGVQD (reference sequence). The CDR3 length is 12 residues. Trimming removed 3 bases from V and 3 bases from J, with 5 bases in between.

This clone has just a few counts. V gene TRBV19 combines with J gene TRBJ2-1, with D possibly TRBD2 on 7 matching bases. Germline V gives CDR1 LNHDA, CDR2 SQIVND (reference sequence). The CDR3 sequence is 16 residues long. The V end was cut by 10 bases, the J end by 7 bases, with 26 bases between. CDR3 sequence reads: CATGDGGRGKGNEQFF. The CDR3, as DNA: TGTGCCACCGGGGACGGTGGGAGGGGGAAAGGGAATGAGCAGTTCTTC.

The sample holds a few counts of this clone. The V gene is TRBV30, the J gene TRBJ1-3; a weak D match, TRBD1 (6 bases). In germline, CDR1 is GTSNPN, CDR2 SVGIG (reference sequence). V lost 0 bases, J lost 2 bases, and 11 bases lay in between. The CDR3 extends over 15 amino acids. CDR3 in amino acids: CAWSVPTGAGNTIYF. In nucleotides, the CDR3 is TGTGCCTGGAGTGTACCGACAGGCGCTGGAAACACCATATATTTT.

The chain recombines TRBV19 with TRBJ1-2; 8 bases are a match to TRBD1. Germline CDR1 reads LNHDA; CDR2 reads SQIVND (reference sequence). This CDR3 has 14 amino acids. V lost 0 bases, J lost 8 bases, and 5 bases stayed unmatched. In DNA form, the CDR3 reads TGTGCCAGTAGTATAGACCTCCCAGGGGGCGGCTACACCTTC. As protein: CASSIDLPGGGYTF.

The chain links TRBV15 to TRBJ1-1; possible D gene TRBD1, 5 bases. CDR3 length equals 18 residues. Germline V lookup: CDR1 LNHNV, CDR2 YYDKDF (reference sequence). Trimming cost V 0 bases and J 6 bases, with 23 bases left between them. CDR3 in DNA: TGTGCCACCAGCAGAGATCTGGGATATCGAACAGGTGACCCTGAAGCTTTCTTT. Amino acid sequence: CATSRDLGYRTGDPEAFF.

V and J are TRBV29-1 and TRBJ1-1, with a weak D call TRBD1 (5 bases). Looked up from germline, CDR1 is SQVTM and CDR2 is ANQGSEA. V shed 6 bases and J shed 3 bases, with 11 bases lying between them. The CDR3 is 12 residues long. The CDR3: CSVGTGDTEAFF. The CDR3 bases are TGCAGCGTGGGGACTGGGGACACTGAAGCTTTCTTT.

This chain uses TRBV3-1 (or the pseudogene TRBV3-2) with TRBJ1-2; D is uncertain. CDR3 length equals 12 residues. In germline, CDR1 is LGHDT, CDR2 YNNKEL (reference sequence). The ends were cut back, 4 bases at V and 1 base at J, with 4 bases in the middle. Here the CDR3 reads CASSRSNYGYTF. DNA of the CDR3: TGTGCCAGCAGCCGGAGTAACTATGGCTACACCTTC.

J is TRBJ2-3 and V is TRBV5-6; D remains ambiguous. V lost 0 bases and J 4 bases, leaving 6 bases between the germline ends. The CDR3 covers 13 residues. The germline CDR1 and CDR2 sequences are SGHDT and YYEEEE. This chain's CDR3 is CASSLAPADTQYF. CDR3 coding DNA: TGTGCCAGCAGCTTGGCCCCGGCAGATACGCAGTATTTT.

V is TRBV6-4 and J is TRBJ1-1; D not certain. This CDR3 has 13 residues. Germline V CDR1 and CDR2: MRHNA, SNTAGT. The V and J ends lost 2 bases and 4 bases respectively, with 8 bases between them. The CDR3 DNA is TGTGCCAGCAGTGACCTCCGGGGCACTGAAGCTTTCTTT. Translated: CASSDLRGTEAFF.

This clone was counted only a few times. This chain links TRBV4-1 with TRBJ1-5; no firm D call. This CDR3 contains 17 residues. The V gene's germline CDR1 is MGHRA and CDR2 YSYEKL. Trimming shortened V by 0 bases and J by 0 bases, and 12 bases separated the two germline ends. CDR3 protein: CASSQDAPTYSNQPQHF. The CDR3 bases are TGCGCCAGCAGCCAAGATGCTCCAACATATAGCAATCAGCCCCAGCATTTT.

J is TRBJ1-3 and V is TRBV2; D remains unclear. With 3 bases removed from V and 2 bases from J, the gap between germline ends came to 8 bases. Germline lookup yields CDR1 SNHLY and CDR2 FYNNEI. The CDR3 extends over 14 amino acids. The CDR3 here is CASSEAGPGNTIYF. Written as DNA, the CDR3 is TGTGCCAGCAGTGAGGCAGGCCCTGGAAACACCATATATTTT.

The chain has TRBV7-2 and TRBJ2-7; D might be TRBD1 (6 bases). Germline V gene sequence: CDR1 SGHTA, CDR2 FQGNSA. V was trimmed by 6 bases and J by 8 bases, leaving 20 bases between them. The CDR3 extends over 14 amino acids. Here the CDR3 DNA reads TGTGCCAGCAGTAGCAGGGGCCGCGCCGTCCAGCAGTACTTC. It codes for CASSSRGRAVQQYF.

This chain links TRBV21-1 with TRBJ2-2; the table's D call of TRBD2 was not tested on the DNA. TRBV21-1 is a documented pseudogene. The CDR3 spans 13 residues. Here the CDR3 reads CASSRAGAGELFF. CDR3 DNA sequence: TGTGCCAGCAGCAGGGCGGGCGCCGGGGAGCTGTTTTTT.

The chain carries TRBV11-2 and TRBJ2-7; D is possibly TRBD1 (6 bases). The CDR3 loop spans 13 amino acids. Germline V CDR1 and CDR2: SGHAT, FQNNGV. Trimming pared 6 bases from V and 2 bases from J, leaving 11 bases between. The CDR3: CASSLGQPYEQYF. For the CDR3, the DNA is TGTGCCAGCAGTCTCGGACAGCCCTACGAGCAGTACTTC.

This sequence joins TRBV28 and TRBJ1-2; 7 positions match TRBD1. Germline assignment: CDR1 MDHEN and CDR2 SYDVKM. The CDR3 length is 14 residues. The trim removed 2 bases at V and 8 bases at J, leaving 8 bases unmatched. The CDR3 DNA reads as TGTGCCAGCAGTTTAGAGGGGGCGTTTCGAGGCTACACCTTC. Protein: CASSLEGAFRGYTF.

This clone was detected once. V gene TRBV14 combines with J gene TRBJ1-1; possible D gene TRBD1, 5 bases. This CDR3 region has 14 residues. Germline V gene lookup returns CDR1 SGHDN and CDR2 FVKESK. Trimming removed 4 bases from V and 4 bases from J, with 13 bases in between. The CDR3 DNA sequence: TGTGCCAGCAGCCCAACCAACAGGTTCACTGAAGCTTTCTTT. It specifies CASSPTNRFTEAFF.

The V gene is TRBV9, the J gene TRBJ1-6; D is unclear. Germline V gene sequence: CDR1 SGDLS, CDR2 YYNGEE. The CDR3 contains 17 residues. Trimming pared 0 bases from V and 7 bases from J, leaving 17 bases between. The CDR3 protein is CASSVATGRTPNSPLHF. The CDR3 DNA reads TGTGCCAGCAGCGTAGCCACGGGAAGGACCCCGAATTCACCCCTCCACTTT. The variable domain in full, with the rest retrieved from reference TRBV9 and TRBJ1-6, is DSGVTQTPKHLITATGQRVTLRCSPRSGDLSVYWYQQSLDQGLQFLIQYYNGEERAKGNILERFSAQQFPDLHSELNLSSLELGDSALYFCASSVATGRTPNSPLHFGNGTRLTVT.

The chain joins TRBV19 to TRBJ1-2; D not certain. Between the trimmed V and J ends, which lost 6 bases and 4 bases, there was a span of 12 bases. Per germline, CDR1 LNHDA and CDR2 SQIVND (reference sequence). The CDR3 runs to 13 residues. In DNA, the CDR3 is TGTGCCAGTAGCGGGGAACGGGTCTATGGCTACACCTTC. It encodes CASSGERVYGYTF.

This clone was counted a few times. The chain employs TRBV19 and TRBJ1-5; 7 positions agree with TRBD1. The junction had 8 bases not matched to a gene; V was cut back by 4 bases and J by 5 bases. CDR1 and CDR2 (germline): LNHDA, SQIVND (reference sequence). CDR3 size: 15 residues. The CDR3 nucleotides read TGTGCCAGTAGTACGGGACAGCTTATGCATCAGCCCCAGCATTTT. Its translation is CASSTGQLMHQPQHF.

The chain uses TRBV5-4 and TRBJ1-2; TRBD1 is a possible D gene (5 bases). The CDR3 has 15 residues. Germline V gives CDR1 SGHNT, CDR2 YYREEE (reference sequence). Between the trimmed V and J ends, which lost 4 bases and 3 bases, there was a span of 16 bases. The DNA of the CDR3 is TGTGCCAGCAGCGAGAGACAGAGGATCGACTATGGCTACACCTTC. Translated: CASSERQRIDYGYTF. Full variable domain (missing parts from reference TRBV5-4 and TRBJ1-2): ETGVTQSPTHLIKTRGQQVTLRCSSQSGHNTVSWYQQALGQGPQFIFQYYREEENGRGNFPPRFSGLQFPNYSSELNVNALELDDSALYLCASSERQRIDYGYTFGSGTRLTVV.